This T cell receptor beta chain was profiled in a study of blood T cell repertoires in COVID-19. Clones were sequenced by immunoSEQ multiplex PCR, and TCRdb holds only the in-frame ones, with some missing. The data contain roughly 65,000 clones, 93% of them singletons. V was pared by 7 bases and J by 0 bases, with 1 base of the junction left unmatched. From germline, CDR1 is SQVTM and CDR2 ANQGSEA. The CDR3 is 12 residues long. The source material was peripheral blood. The J gene is TRBJ2-7, the V gene TRBV29-1; 9 bases fit TRBD1. The TCR was taken from a man in his 70s with active COVID-19. Written as DNA, the CDR3 is TGCAGCGCGGGACAGGGCTCCTACGAGCAGTACTTC. Translation gives CSAGQGSYEQYF.